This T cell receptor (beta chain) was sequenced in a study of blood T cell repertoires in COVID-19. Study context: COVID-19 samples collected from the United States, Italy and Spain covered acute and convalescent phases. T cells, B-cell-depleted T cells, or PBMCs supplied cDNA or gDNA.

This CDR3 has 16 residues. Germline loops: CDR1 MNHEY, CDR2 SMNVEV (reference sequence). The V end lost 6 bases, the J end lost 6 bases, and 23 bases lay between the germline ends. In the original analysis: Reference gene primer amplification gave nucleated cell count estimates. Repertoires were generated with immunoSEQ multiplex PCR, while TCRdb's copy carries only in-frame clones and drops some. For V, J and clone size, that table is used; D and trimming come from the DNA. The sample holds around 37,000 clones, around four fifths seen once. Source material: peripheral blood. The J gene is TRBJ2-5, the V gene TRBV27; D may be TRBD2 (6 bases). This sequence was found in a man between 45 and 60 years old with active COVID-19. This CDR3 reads CASSSRGVGPPQTQYF. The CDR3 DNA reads TGTGCCAGCAGCAGCCGCGGGGTAGGGCCCCCCCAGACCCAGTACTTC.